These T cell receptor beta chains were read from a single sample in a study of T cells in Graves' hyperthyroidism and ophthalmopathy. TCRdb used MiXCR to reprocess the multiplex PCR reads, holding one entry per CDR3 protein. The sample yields a few hundred thousand distinct CDR3 sequences, less than 15% seen once. Material: blood. All receptors derive from a woman in her 40s with Graves' hyperthyroidism. Each CDR3 is given with its conserved first and last residue. The order of the fields is CDR3 DNA, CDR3 protein, J gene, clone size, V gene, D gene. A D gene is named only where the DNA matches it firmly. A clone size is listed for some rows: how often the clone was seen (once, few, many), or a class if it is expanded.

cdr3_nt: TGTGCTAGCAGCCCCGGGATCGACCAAGAGACCCAGTACTTC
cdr3_aa: CASSPGIDQETQYF
j_call: TRBJ2-5
clone_size: few
v_call: TRBV7-7
d_call: NA

cdr3_nt: TGTGCCAGTTATCCAGGGGACAGGGATCTCTATGGCTACACCTTC
cdr3_aa: CASYPGDRDLYGYTF
j_call: TRBJ1-2
clone_size: few
v_call: TRBV19
d_call: TRBD1

cdr3_nt: TGTGCCAGCTCACCAGGGGACGTCGGGACCCAGTACTTC
cdr3_aa: CASSPGDVGTQYF
j_call: TRBJ2-5
clone_size: NA
v_call: TRBV18
d_call: NA

cdr3_nt: TGTGCCAGCAGCTTAGGAACAGGGTACGGCGCCGGGGAGCTGTTTTTT
cdr3_aa: CASSLGTGYGAGELFF
j_call: TRBJ2-2
clone_size: many
v_call: TRBV11-2
d_call: NA

cdr3_nt: TGTGCCAGCAGTTTTTCCCGGAAAACTGAAGCTTTCTTT
cdr3_aa: CASSFSRKTEAFF
j_call: TRBJ1-1
clone_size: many
v_call: TRBV28
d_call: NA

cdr3_nt: TGTGCCAGCAGTTACTCTGACACAGATACGCAGTATTTT
cdr3_aa: CASSYSDTDTQYF
j_call: TRBJ2-3
clone_size: NA
v_call: TRBV6-2/TRBV6-3
d_call: NA

cdr3_nt: TGCAGTGCTAGAATTGTGGCGGGCTACACCTTC
cdr3_aa: CSARIVAGYTF
j_call: TRBJ1-2
clone_size: many
v_call: TRBV20-1
d_call: NA

cdr3_nt: TGTGCCATCAGTGGAGCTTCCTACAATGAGCAGTTCTTC
cdr3_aa: CAISGASYNEQFF
j_call: TRBJ2-1
clone_size: many
v_call: TRBV10-3
d_call: NA

cdr3_nt: TGTGCCAGCAGCTTAACTAGGAGGGACGAGCAGTACTTC
cdr3_aa: CASSLTRRDEQYF
j_call: TRBJ2-7
clone_size: NA
v_call: TRBV11-3
d_call: NA

cdr3_nt: TGCGCCAGCAGCTTTGGGGCTAGCACAGATACGCAGTATTTT
cdr3_aa: CASSFGASTDTQYF
j_call: TRBJ2-3
clone_size: many
v_call: TRBV5-1
d_call: NA

cdr3_nt: TGTGCCAGCAGCGACGACAGCCCCCGGGAAGCTTTCTTT
cdr3_aa: CASSDDSPREAFF
j_call: TRBJ1-1
clone_size: few
v_call: TRBV13
d_call: NA

cdr3_nt: TGTGCCAGCAGCCAAGGGAAAACTGAAGCTTTCTTT
cdr3_aa: CASSQGKTEAFF
j_call: TRBJ1-1
clone_size: many
v_call: TRBV3-1
d_call: NA

cdr3_nt: TGTGCCAGCAGCCAATCAGCCTACGAGCAGTACTTC
cdr3_aa: CASSQSAYEQYF
j_call: TRBJ2-7
clone_size: many
v_call: TRBV16
d_call: NA

cdr3_nt: TGTGCCAGCAGCTTAGACAGGACTGGTGAAGCTTTCTTT
cdr3_aa: CASSLDRTGEAFF
j_call: TRBJ1-1
clone_size: NA
v_call: TRBV7-2
d_call: NA

cdr3_nt: TGTGCCAGCAGTTTACAAGTTCGGGAACTGTTTTTT
cdr3_aa: CASSLQVRELFF
j_call: TRBJ1-4
clone_size: few
v_call: TRBV28
d_call: NA

cdr3_nt: TGTGCCAGCAGTCCTACAGGGGTTGGAAACACCATATATTTT
cdr3_aa: CASSPTGVGNTIYF
j_call: TRBJ1-3
clone_size: few
v_call: TRBV12-3/TRBV12-4
d_call: TRBD1

cdr3_nt: TGTGCCAGCAGCCCAGGACTAGCGGGGAGCTCCTACAATGAGCAGTTCTTC
cdr3_aa: CASSPGLAGSSYNEQFF
j_call: TRBJ2-1
clone_size: NA
v_call: TRBV9
d_call: TRBD2

cdr3_nt: TGTGCCAGCAGCTTGGGACTAGCGGGGACCTACAATGAGCAGTTCTTC
cdr3_aa: CASSLGLAGTYNEQFF
j_call: TRBJ2-1
clone_size: many
v_call: TRBV5-5
d_call: TRBD2

cdr3_nt: TGTGCCAGCGACCCAACAGCGGGTTCGGGCGGGGAGCTGTTTTTT
cdr3_aa: CASDPTAGSGGELFF
j_call: TRBJ2-2
clone_size: NA
v_call: TRBV6-1
d_call: NA

cdr3_nt: TGTGCCAGCACCCAGGACAGGGTGACTAGCGGAACCTACGAGCAGTACTTC
cdr3_aa: CASTQDRVTSGTYEQYF
j_call: TRBJ2-7
clone_size: many
v_call: TRBV2
d_call: NA

cdr3_nt: TGCAGTGCTAGAATCCAGGGGTCACGGGGAAATCAGCCCCAGCATTTT
cdr3_aa: CSARIQGSRGNQPQHF
j_call: TRBJ1-5
clone_size: few
v_call: TRBV20-1
d_call: NA

cdr3_nt: TGTGCCAGCAGCCCCGGGACAGTTAACTATGGCTACACCTTC
cdr3_aa: CASSPGTVNYGYTF
j_call: TRBJ1-2
clone_size: many
v_call: TRBV3-1
d_call: TRBD1

cdr3_nt: TGTGCCAGTAGTCCCGGGACAGGGGTCAATCAGCCCCAGAATTTT
cdr3_aa: CASSPGTGVNQPQNF
j_call: TRBJ1-5
clone_size: NA
v_call: TRBV19
d_call: TRBD1

cdr3_nt: TGTGCTAGTGGTTCCTCGGGGGACGGATACGATGAGCAGTTCTTC
cdr3_aa: CASGSSGDGYDEQFF
j_call: TRBJ2-1
clone_size: NA
v_call: TRBV12-5
d_call: NA

cdr3_nt: TGCAGTGCTAGAGAAGGGACAACTAGCACAGATACGCAGTATTTT
cdr3_aa: CSAREGTTSTDTQYF
j_call: TRBJ2-3
clone_size: many
v_call: TRBV20-1
d_call: NA

cdr3_nt: TGTGCCAGCAGCTTCGGGACTAGCCCCTACAATGAGCAGTTCTTC
cdr3_aa: CASSFGTSPYNEQFF
j_call: TRBJ2-1
clone_size: NA
v_call: TRBV5-4
d_call: TRBD2

cdr3_nt: TGTGCCTGGAGTCGGGACAGGGGTAGCAATCAGCCCCAGCATTTT
cdr3_aa: CAWSRDRGSNQPQHF
j_call: TRBJ1-5
clone_size: many
v_call: TRBV30
d_call: TRBD1

cdr3_nt: TGTGCCAGCAGCCAAGTCATACTAGCAGATTTGAATGAGCAGTTCTTC
cdr3_aa: CASSQVILADLNEQFF
j_call: TRBJ2-1
clone_size: NA
v_call: TRBV4-2
d_call: NA

cdr3_nt: TGTGCCAGCAAAAGTAACACCGGGGAGCTGTTTTTT
cdr3_aa: CASKSNTGELFF
j_call: TRBJ2-2
clone_size: NA
v_call: TRBV2
d_call: NA

cdr3_nt: TGTGCCAGCAGTTACAACAGCAATCAGCCCCAGCATTTT
cdr3_aa: CASSYNSNQPQHF
j_call: TRBJ1-5
clone_size: many
v_call: TRBV7-2
d_call: NA

cdr3_nt: TGTGCCAGCAGCCAAGAAAGGGACGTACGGTTCTACGAGCAGTACTTC
cdr3_aa: CASSQERDVRFYEQYF
j_call: TRBJ2-7
clone_size: NA
v_call: TRBV3-1
d_call: NA

cdr3_nt: TGTGCCAGCAGCGTAGACGGCGGGAGCTCCTACGAGCAGTACTTC
cdr3_aa: CASSVDGGSSYEQYF
j_call: TRBJ2-7
clone_size: many
v_call: TRBV9
d_call: TRBD2

cdr3_nt: TGTGCCAGCACCGTTTGGACAGGGCCCTACGAGCAGTACTTC
cdr3_aa: CASTVWTGPYEQYF
j_call: TRBJ2-7
clone_size: many
v_call: TRBV2
d_call: TRBD1

cdr3_nt: TGTGCCACCGATTCAGGGACTAGCACAGATACGCAGTATTTT
cdr3_aa: CATDSGTSTDTQYF
j_call: TRBJ2-3
clone_size: few
v_call: TRBV7-9
d_call: NA

cdr3_nt: TGTGCCAGCAGCTTGGCTCCCAGGACCTACGAGCAGTACTTC
cdr3_aa: CASSLAPRTYEQYF
j_call: TRBJ2-7
clone_size: many
v_call: TRBV5-5
d_call: NA

cdr3_nt: TGTGCCTGGAGACTACAGGGCGCCGGGGAGCTGTTTTTT
cdr3_aa: CAWRLQGAGELFF
j_call: TRBJ2-2
clone_size: few
v_call: TRBV30
d_call: NA

cdr3_nt: TGTGCCAGCAGCCTTCCTGTGGGGGGCTACAATGAGCAGTTCTTC
cdr3_aa: CASSLPVGGYNEQFF
j_call: TRBJ2-1
clone_size: many
v_call: TRBV28
d_call: NA

cdr3_nt: TGTGCCAGCTCAGAAGGGGAGAGCTATGGCTACACCTTC
cdr3_aa: CASSEGESYGYTF
j_call: TRBJ1-2
clone_size: NA
v_call: TRBV18
d_call: NA

cdr3_nt: TGCAGTGCTAGCCTAGCGGGAGACGAGCAGTACTTC
cdr3_aa: CSASLAGDEQYF
j_call: TRBJ2-7
clone_size: many
v_call: TRBV20-1
d_call: TRBD2

cdr3_nt: TGTGCTAGCAGCATCCGGGACAGGGCCACTATTATGAACACTGAAGCTTTCTTT
cdr3_aa: CASSIRDRATIMNTEAFF
j_call: TRBJ1-1
clone_size: many
v_call: TRBV7-7
d_call: TRBD1

cdr3_nt: TGTGCCAGCAGTTACTCGATGGGTCGAGCGGGAGGCTCCTACAATGAGCAGTTCTTC
cdr3_aa: CASSYSMGRAGGSYNEQFF
j_call: TRBJ2-1
clone_size: many
v_call: TRBV6-2/TRBV6-3
d_call: TRBD2

cdr3_nt: TGTGCCAGCAGTTCGACGACAGGATACGAGCAGTACTTC
cdr3_aa: CASSSTTGYEQYF
j_call: TRBJ2-7
clone_size: many
v_call: TRBV28
d_call: NA

cdr3_nt: TGTGCCAGTAGTCTCCAGGACATACCAACTTATGGCTACACCTTC
cdr3_aa: CASSLQDIPTYGYTF
j_call: TRBJ1-2
clone_size: NA
v_call: TRBV19
d_call: NA

cdr3_nt: TGTGCCAGCTCAGTCAGGGCTAGCGGGAGCAACATTCAGTACTTC
cdr3_aa: CASSVRASGSNIQYF
j_call: TRBJ2-4
clone_size: many
v_call: TRBV28
d_call: TRBD2

cdr3_nt: TGCAGTGTTAGAGATCGGGACCAGGGCTCACCCCTCCACTTT
cdr3_aa: CSVRDRDQGSPLHF
j_call: TRBJ1-6
clone_size: NA
v_call: TRBV20-1
d_call: NA

cdr3_nt: TGCAGCGCTGATGGGACTAGTATTAATGAGCAGTTCTTC
cdr3_aa: CSADGTSINEQFF
j_call: TRBJ2-1
clone_size: NA
v_call: TRBV29-1
d_call: TRBD2

cdr3_nt: TGCAGTGCTAGAGAATTAGCGGGGACTTACAATGAGCAGTTCTTC
cdr3_aa: CSARELAGTYNEQFF
j_call: TRBJ2-1
clone_size: many
v_call: TRBV20-1
d_call: TRBD2